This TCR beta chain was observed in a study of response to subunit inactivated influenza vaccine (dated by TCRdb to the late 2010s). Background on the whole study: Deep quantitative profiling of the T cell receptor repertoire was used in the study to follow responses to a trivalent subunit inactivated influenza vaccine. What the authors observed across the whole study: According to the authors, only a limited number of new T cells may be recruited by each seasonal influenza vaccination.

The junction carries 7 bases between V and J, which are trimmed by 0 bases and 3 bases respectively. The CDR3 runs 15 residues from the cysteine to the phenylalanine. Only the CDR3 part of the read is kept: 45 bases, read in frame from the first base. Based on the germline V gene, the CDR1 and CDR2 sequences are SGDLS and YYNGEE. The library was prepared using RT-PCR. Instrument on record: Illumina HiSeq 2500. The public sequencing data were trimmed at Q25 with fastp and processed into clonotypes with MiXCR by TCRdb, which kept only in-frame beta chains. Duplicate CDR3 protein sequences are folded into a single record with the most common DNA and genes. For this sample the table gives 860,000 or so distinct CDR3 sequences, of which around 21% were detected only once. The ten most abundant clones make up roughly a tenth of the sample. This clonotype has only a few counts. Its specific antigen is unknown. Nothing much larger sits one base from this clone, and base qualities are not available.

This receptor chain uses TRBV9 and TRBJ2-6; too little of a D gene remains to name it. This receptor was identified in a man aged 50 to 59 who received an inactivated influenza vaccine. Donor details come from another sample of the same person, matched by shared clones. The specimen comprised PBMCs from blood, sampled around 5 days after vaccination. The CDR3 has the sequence CASSVGLGGANVLTF. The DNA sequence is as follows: TGTGCCAGCAGCGTAGGTTTGGGTGGGGCCAACGTCCTGACTTTC.